The present TCR beta chain was sequenced within a study of T cells in tumors after PD-1 blockade. This clone was found a few times. Repertoires were generated with immunoSEQ multiplex PCR, while TCRdb's copy carries only in-frame clones and drops some. The table shows around 50,000 clones, with approximately 79% occurring only once. Germline CDR1 SNHLY, CDR2 FYNNEI. This CDR3 has 12 residues. Trimming left V 10 bases short and J 0 bases short, with 10 bases between. V gene TRBV2 combines with J gene TRBJ2-7; tentatively, D is TRBD1 or TRBD2 (5 bases each). This TCR came from a human donor with basal cell carcinoma. The specimen comprised PBMCs, sampled before anti-PD-1 treatment. The CDR3 reads CATRDGSYEQYF. DNA of the CDR3: TGTGCCACCAGGGACGGCTCCTACGAGCAGTACTTC.